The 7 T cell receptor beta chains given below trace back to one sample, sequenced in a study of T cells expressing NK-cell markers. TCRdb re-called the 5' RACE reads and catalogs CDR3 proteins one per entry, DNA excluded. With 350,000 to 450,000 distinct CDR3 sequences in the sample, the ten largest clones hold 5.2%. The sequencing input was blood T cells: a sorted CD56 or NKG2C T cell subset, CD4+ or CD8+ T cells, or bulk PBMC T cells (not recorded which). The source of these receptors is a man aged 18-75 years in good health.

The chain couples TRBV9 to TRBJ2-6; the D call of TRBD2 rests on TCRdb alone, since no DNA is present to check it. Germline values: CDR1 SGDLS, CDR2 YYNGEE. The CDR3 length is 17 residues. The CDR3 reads CASSVGDSHSGANVLTF.

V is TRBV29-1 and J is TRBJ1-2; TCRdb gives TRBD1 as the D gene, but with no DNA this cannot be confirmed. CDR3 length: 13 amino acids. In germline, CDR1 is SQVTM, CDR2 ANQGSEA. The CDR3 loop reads CSVEDPRAAGYTF.

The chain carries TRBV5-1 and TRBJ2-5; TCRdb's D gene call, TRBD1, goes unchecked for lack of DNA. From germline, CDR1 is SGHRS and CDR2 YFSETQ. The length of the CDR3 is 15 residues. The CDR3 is CASSNRGWAQETQYF.

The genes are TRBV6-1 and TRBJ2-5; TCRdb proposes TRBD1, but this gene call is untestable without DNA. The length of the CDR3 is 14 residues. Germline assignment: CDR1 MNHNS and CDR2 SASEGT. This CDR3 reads CASSDPDRGETQYF.

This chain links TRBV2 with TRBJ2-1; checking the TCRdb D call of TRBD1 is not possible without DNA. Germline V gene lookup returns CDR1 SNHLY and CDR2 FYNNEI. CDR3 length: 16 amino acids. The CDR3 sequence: CASSEAGRGPRVEQFF.

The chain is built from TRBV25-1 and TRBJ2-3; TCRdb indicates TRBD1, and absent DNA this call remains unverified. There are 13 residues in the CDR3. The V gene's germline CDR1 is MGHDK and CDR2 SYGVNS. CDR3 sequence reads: CASNLNNRGPQYF.

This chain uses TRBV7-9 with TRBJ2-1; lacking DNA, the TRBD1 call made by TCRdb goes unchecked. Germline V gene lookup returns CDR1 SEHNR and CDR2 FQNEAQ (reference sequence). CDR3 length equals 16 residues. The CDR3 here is CASSSKSGTGVNEQFF.